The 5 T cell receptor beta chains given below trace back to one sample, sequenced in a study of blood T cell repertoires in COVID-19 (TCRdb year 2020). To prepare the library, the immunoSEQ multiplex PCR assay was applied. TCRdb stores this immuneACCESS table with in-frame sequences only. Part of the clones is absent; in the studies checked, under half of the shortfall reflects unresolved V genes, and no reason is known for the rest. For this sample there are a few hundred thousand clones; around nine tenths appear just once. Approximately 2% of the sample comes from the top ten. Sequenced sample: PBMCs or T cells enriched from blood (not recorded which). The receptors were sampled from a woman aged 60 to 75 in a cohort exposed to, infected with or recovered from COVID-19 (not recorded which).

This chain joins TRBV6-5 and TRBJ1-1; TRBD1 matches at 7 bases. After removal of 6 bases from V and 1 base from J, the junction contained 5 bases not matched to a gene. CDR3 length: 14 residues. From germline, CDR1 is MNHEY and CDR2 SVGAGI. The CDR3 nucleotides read TGTGCCAGCAGAACCGGGACAGCGAACACTGAAGCTTTCTTT. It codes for CASRTGTANTEAFF.

The CDR3 reads CASSPNTDTQYF. The CDR3 coding sequence is TGTGCCAGCAGCCCAAACACAGATACGCAGTATTTT. V and J are TRBV7-2 and TRBJ2-3; unclear D gene. The germline CDR1 and CDR2 sequences are SGHTA and FQGNSA. This CDR3 has 12 amino acids. The ends were cut back, 5 bases at V and 2 bases at J, with 5 bases in the middle.

The CDR3 reads CASSPRKEYNYGYTF. The CDR3 coding sequence is TGTGCCAGCTCACCAAGAAAAGAGTATAACTATGGCTACACCTTC. This chain uses TRBV18 with TRBJ1-2; D remains ambiguous. Germline V gives CDR1 KGHSH, CDR2 LQKENI. Trimming shortened V by 2 bases and J by 1 base, and 11 bases separated the two germline ends. This CDR3 region has 15 residues.

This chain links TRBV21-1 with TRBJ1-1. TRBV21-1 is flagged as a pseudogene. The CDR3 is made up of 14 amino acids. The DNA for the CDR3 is TGTGCCAGCAGCAAAAGGCGGGTGAACACTGAAGCTTTCTTT. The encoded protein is CASSKRRVNTEAFF.

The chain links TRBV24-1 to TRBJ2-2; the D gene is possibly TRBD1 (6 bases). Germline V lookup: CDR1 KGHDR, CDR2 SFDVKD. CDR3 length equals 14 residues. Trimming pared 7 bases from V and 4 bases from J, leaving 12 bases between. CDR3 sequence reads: CATSSTGITGELFF. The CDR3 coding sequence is TGTGCCACCAGCAGCACAGGGATCACCGGGGAGCTGTTTTTT.